This TCR beta chain comes out of a study of blood T cells in healthy people across ages. For the second PCR, which ran for roughly 6 to 11 cycles, a sample-barcoded 5' primer and a J-beta primer mix were used. MiXCR, applied by TCRdb to the 5' RACE reads, yields one record per CDR3 protein. The repertoire consists of approximately 350,000 distinct CDR3 sequences, with approximately 52% occurring once and the leading ten covering 50% to 65%. The germline CDR1 and CDR2 sequences are MNHEY and SVGEGT. The V gene lost 10 bases and the J gene lost 0 bases, with 10 bases spanning the gap. This CDR3 has 12 amino acids.

The sequence came from a man aged 55 to 69 in good health. Source material: blood. The V and J genes are TRBV6-2 or TRBV6-3 and TRBJ2-7; a weak D match, TRBD1 (6 bases). The CDR3 bases are TGTGCCACCGGGGACAACTCCTACGAGCAGTACTTC. Translating it yields CATGDNSYEQYF.